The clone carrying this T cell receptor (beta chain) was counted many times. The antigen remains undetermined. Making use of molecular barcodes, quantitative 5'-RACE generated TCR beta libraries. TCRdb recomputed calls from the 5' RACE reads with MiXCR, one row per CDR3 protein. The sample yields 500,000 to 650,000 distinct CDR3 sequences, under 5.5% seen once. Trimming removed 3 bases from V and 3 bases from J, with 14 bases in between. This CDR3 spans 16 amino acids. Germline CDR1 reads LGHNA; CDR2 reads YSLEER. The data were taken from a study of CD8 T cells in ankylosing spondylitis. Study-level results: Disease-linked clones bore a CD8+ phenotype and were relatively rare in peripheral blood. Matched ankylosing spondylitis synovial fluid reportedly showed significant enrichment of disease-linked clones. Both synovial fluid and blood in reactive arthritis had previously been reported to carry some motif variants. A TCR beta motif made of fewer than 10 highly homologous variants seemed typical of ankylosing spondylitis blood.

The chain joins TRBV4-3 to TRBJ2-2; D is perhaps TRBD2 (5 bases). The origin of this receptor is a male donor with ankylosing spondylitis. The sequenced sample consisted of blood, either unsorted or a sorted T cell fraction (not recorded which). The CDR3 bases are TGCGCCAGCAGCCAGTTGGACTCCCCGCACACCGGGGAGCTGTTTTTT. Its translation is CASSQLDSPHTGELFF.